This T cell receptor beta chain was found in a study of CD8 T cells in ankylosing spondylitis. Points from the study as a whole: Ankylosing spondylitis blood appeared to be characterized by a TCR beta motif of fewer than ten highly homologous variants. Clones that were linked to disease were CD8+ and were relatively rare in peripheral blood.

Using quantitative 5'-RACE with molecular barcodes, the authors made TCR beta libraries. TCRdb called the 5' RACE reads again in MiXCR, with one record for every CDR3 protein. This table has 40,000 or so distinct CDR3 sequences, around 2.9% appearing once. The sample holds many counts of this clonotype. Its antigen is unidentified. Unmatched junction bases numbered 8, after V lost 4 bases and J lost 3 bases. Germline V lookup: CDR1 MNHGY, CDR2 SAAAGT. CDR3 length equals 16 residues. V usage is TRBV6-8 and J usage is TRBJ2-5, with 10 bases identical to TRBD2. The sample comprised blood, either unsorted or a sorted T cell fraction (not recorded which). This receptor was taken from a male donor with ankylosing spondylitis or in good health (not recorded which). The CDR3 coding sequence is TGTGCCAGCAGTTCTCGGGAACTAGCGGGAAAAGAGACCCAGTACTTC. The encoded protein is CASSSRELAGKETQYF.